Each of the 10 T cell receptor beta chains below was sequenced from the same sample in a study of CD8 T cells in Susac syndrome. Reverse transcription of roughly 0.5 to 1 ug RNA was carried out with random hexamers. TCRdb used MiXCR to reprocess the immunoSEQ multiplex PCR reads, holding one entry per CDR3 protein. In the table there are hundreds of thousands of distinct CDR3 sequences, around 83% of which are singletons. Specimen: CD8+ T cells from PBMCs. The receptors were sampled from a human donor with multiple sclerosis.

The V call is TRBV6-5, the J call TRBJ1-2, with 9 positions matching TRBD1. Germline assignment: CDR1 MNHEY and CDR2 SVGAGI. Germline trimming cut 0 bases from V and 6 bases from J; bases unmatched to any gene: 2. CDR3 length equals 14 residues. CDR3 in amino acids: CASSYSYRGHGYTF. Here the CDR3 DNA reads TGTGCCAGCAGTTACTCGTACAGGGGGCATGGCTACACCTTC.

This chain uses TRBV15 with TRBJ1-3; a weak D match, TRBD1 (5 bases). V was clipped by 0 bases and J by 3 bases, with 24 bases between them. CDR3 length equals 20 residues. Germline CDR1 is LNHNV and CDR2 is YYDKDF (reference sequence). CDR3 residues: CATSRDFGRGSLPFGNTIYF. The CDR3 DNA reads TGTGCCACCAGCAGAGACTTTGGGCGGGGGAGTCTGCCTTTTGGAAACACCATATATTTT.

V usage is TRBV27 and J usage is TRBJ1-1, with D possibly matching TRBD1 (5 bases). Germline values: CDR1 MNHEY, CDR2 SMNVEV (reference sequence). The CDR3 covers 14 residues. Trimming removed 2 bases at V and 1 base at J, with 8 bases between. This CDR3 is CASSLVGGNTEAFF. As DNA, the CDR3 is TGTGCCAGCAGTTTAGTTGGGGGGAACACTGAAGCTTTCTTT.

This chain uses TRBV11-1 with TRBJ2-7; 13 nucleotides align to TRBD2. Looked up from germline, CDR1 is SGHAT and CDR2 is FQDESV (reference sequence). The CDR3 is made up of 20 amino acids. The V segment lost 4 bases and the J segment 3 bases; nucleotides outside the gene matches: 18. CDR3: CASSSGLAGHLPFRIYEQYF. Here the CDR3 DNA reads TGTGCCAGCAGCTCGGGACTAGCGGGACACCTCCCTTTTAGGATCTACGAGCAGTACTTC.

The chain recombines TRBV7-9 with TRBJ2-1; tentative D call: TRBD2 (6 bases). Germline V gene sequence: CDR1 SEHNR, CDR2 FQNEAQ (reference sequence). The length of the CDR3 is 15 residues. Trimming took 4 bases from V and 0 from J, leaving 10 bases between them. The DNA of the CDR3 is TGTGCCAGCAGCTGGGACTCACTCTCCTACAATGAGCAGTTCTTC. Translation gives CASSWDSLSYNEQFF. Using reference TRBV7-9 and TRBJ2-1 for the parts outside the CDR3, the full variable domain is DTGVSQNPRHKITKRGQNVTFRCDPISEHNRLYWYRQTLGQGPEFLTYFQNEAQLEKSRLLSDRFSAERPKGSFSTLEIQRTEQGDSAMYLCASSWDSLSYNEQFFGPGTRLTVL.

A note on this clonotype: Germline is not matched at one junction end, which may reflect a read error. The chain recombines TRBV13 with TRBJ2-3; perhaps TRBD2 as D (5 bases). The V gene's germline CDR1 is PRHDT and CDR2 FYEKMQ (reference sequence). The CDR3 is 14 residues long. CDR3 DNA sequence: TGTGCCAGCAACTTAGGGCGGGCCACAGATACGCAGTATTTT. Protein product: CASNLGRATDTQYF.

The rearrangement uses TRBV27 and TRBJ1-2; TRBD1 matches 8 bases. CDR1 MNHEY and CDR2 SMNVEV come from the germline V gene (reference sequence). This CDR3 has 13 amino acids. The junction had 6 bases not matched to a gene; V was cut back by 6 bases and J by 6 bases. The CDR3 DNA is TGTGCCAGCAGAAAGGACAGGGATGATGGCTACACCTTC. Its protein is CASRKDRDDGYTF.

The chain recombines TRBV7-2 with TRBJ2-7, with unresolved D. Deletions cut 4 bases from V and 7 bases from J, with 8 bases between. The V gene's germline CDR1 is SGHTA and CDR2 FQGNSA. There are 11 residues in the CDR3. CDR3 sequence reads: CASSSPLEQYF. CDR3 nucleotide sequence: TGTGCCAGCAGCTCCCCCCTGGAGCAGTACTTC.

V and J are TRBV27 and TRBJ2-3; no clear D. Germline CDR1 is MNHEY and CDR2 is SMNVEV (reference sequence). This CDR3 spans 15 amino acids. The germline V and J ends were trimmed by 0 bases and 3 bases, with 10 bases remaining between them. DNA of the CDR3: TGTGCCAGCAGTTTATCTGCGTATCGAACAGATACGCAGTATTTT. Its protein product is CASSLSAYRTDTQYF.

V is TRBV7-9 and J is TRBJ2-1, with D possibly TRBD2 on 6 matching bases. Germline CDR1 is SEHNR and CDR2 is FQNEAQ (reference sequence). CDR3 length: 15 amino acids. V dropped 3 bases and J dropped 2 bases, with 11 bases sitting between them. Here the CDR3 reads CASSLEGSTYNEQFF. The CDR3 DNA is TGTGCCAGCAGCTTGGAGGGGAGTACCTACAATGAGCAGTTCTTC.